This T cell receptor (beta chain) was obtained from a study of control samples from healthy donors and cancer patients. This table comes from immunoSEQ multiplex PCR, and its TCRdb copy is limited to in-frame clones, with some not included. Of some 250,000 clones in the sample, around 80% are singletons; the top ten hold 13%. Sequencing was performed on PBMCs. The TCR comes from a woman aged 60-75 years with lung cancer.

The chain's CDR3 is CASSRDRRAYEQYF. DNA of the CDR3: TGTGCCAGCAGCAGGGACAGGCGGGCCTACGAGCAGTACTTC. The rearrangement uses TRBV11-2 and TRBJ2-7, with 8 bases matching TRBD1. Germline loops: CDR1 SGHAT, CDR2 FQNNGV. The CDR3 runs to 14 residues. V shed 5 bases, J shed 2 bases, and the junction held 5 bases outside the gene matches.